The 20 T cell receptor beta chains in this list originate from one sample, sequenced in a study of blood T cell repertoires in COVID-19. Data came from immunoSEQ multiplex PCR; TCRdb stores just in-frame clones and leaves some out. The sample comprises about 220,000 clones, 80% to 85% of which are singletons, and approximately 5% rests with the top ten. Source material: peripheral blood. These receptors were collected from a human donor in a cohort sampled during active COVID-19.

The chain links TRBV15 to TRBJ1-1; no definite D call. The germline gives CDR1 LNHNV, CDR2 YYDKDF (reference sequence). V was shortened by 5 bases and J by 0 bases, with 10 bases between the two germline ends. The CDR3 contains 14 residues. DNA of the CDR3: TGTGCCACCAGCCTCGGACTGATGAACACTGAAGCTTTCTTT. Translation: CATSLGLMNTEAFF.

This clone came up once. The genes are TRBV7-8 and TRBJ1-1; 8 bases match TRBD1. Trimming took 2 bases from V and 4 from J; bases not matched to a gene: 6. CDR3 length: 15 residues. CDR1 is SGHVS and CDR2 is FQNEAQ in the germline V gene. DNA for the CDR3: TGTGCCAGCAGCTTATATGCCGGGACAGGCACTGAAGCTTTCTTT. Residues: CASSLYAGTGTEAFF.

This clone showed up just a few times. Here the CDR3 DNA reads TGTGCCAGCAGCTTAGGCCAACTAGCGGACAATGAGCAGTTCTTC. The encoded protein is CASSLGQLADNEQFF. The rearrangement links TRBV13 to TRBJ2-1; 8 bases align to TRBD2. The CDR3 extends over 15 amino acids. J was trimmed by 5 bases and V by 0 bases; bases with no gene match: 3. Germline CDR1 and CDR2: PRHDT and FYEKMQ (reference sequence).

V is TRBV7-6 and J is TRBJ2-5, with D maybe TRBD2 (6 bases). The V end was cut by 3 bases, the J end by 5 bases, with 16 bases between. The CDR3 is 15 residues long. Germline assignment: CDR1 SGHVS and CDR2 FNYEAQ. CDR3 in DNA: TGTGCCAGCAGCTTCGGGAGAGGACCGCGGGAGACCCAGTACTTC. It translates to CASSFGRGPRETQYF.

The chain employs TRBV18 and TRBJ2-7; TRBD1 aligns across 9 bases. The germline V gene has CDR1 KGHSH and CDR2 LQKENI. The junction had 14 bases not matched to a gene; V was cut back by 6 bases and J by 5 bases. This CDR3 contains 16 residues. CDR3 loop: CASSPGFGTGRNEQYF. In DNA form, the CDR3 reads TGTGCCAGCTCCCCCGGATTCGGGACAGGGCGGAACGAGCAGTACTTC.

The rearrangement links TRBV3-1 (or the pseudogene TRBV3-2) to TRBJ1-5, with D perhaps matching TRBD1 (6 bases). Germline lookup yields CDR1 LGHDT and CDR2 YNNKEL (reference sequence). This CDR3 region has 15 residues. With 4 bases removed from V and 3 bases from J, the gap between germline ends came to 13 bases. The CDR3 loop reads CASSRNRVANQPQHF. The CDR3 region has the DNA TGTGCCAGCAGCCGTAACAGGGTTGCCAATCAGCCCCAGCATTTT.

This clone was seen a few times. The chain recombines TRBV7-9 with TRBJ1-1; TRBD1 is a possible D gene (6 bases). Germline V gives CDR1 SEHNR, CDR2 FQNEAQ (reference sequence). V dropped 5 bases and J dropped 0 bases, with 10 bases sitting between them. This CDR3 has 14 residues. DNA of the CDR3: TGTGCCAGCAGCGTCGGACAGCTGAACACTGAAGCTTTCTTT. Translating it yields CASSVGQLNTEAFF. Full variable domain (outside the CDR3, taken from reference TRBV7-9 and TRBJ1-1): DTGVSQNPRHKITKRGQNVTFRCDPISEHNRLYWYRQTLGQGPEFLTYFQNEAQLEKSRLLSDRFSAERPKGSFSTLEIQRTEQGDSAMYLCASSVGQLNTEAFFGQGTRLTVV.

This clone has just a few counts. The chain couples TRBV3-1 (or the pseudogene TRBV3-2) to TRBJ1-5; D is uncertain. This CDR3 is built from 12 residues. The germline V gene encodes CDR1 LGHDT and CDR2 YNNKEL (reference sequence). The V end lost 4 bases, the J end lost 6 bases, and 7 bases lay between the germline ends. The CDR3 coding sequence is TGTGCCAGCAGCCTAAGAGGTCAGCCCCAGCATTTT. As protein: CASSLRGQPQHF.

V gene TRBV18 combines with J gene TRBJ1-1, with D possibly TRBD1 on 6 matching bases. This CDR3 is 16 amino acids long. The V gene lost 2 bases and the J gene lost 1 base, with 14 bases spanning the gap. The germline CDR1 and CDR2 sequences are KGHSH and LQKENI. CDR3 in DNA: TGTGCCAGCTCACCATCCGGCAGGGGTTCGAACACTGAAGCTTTCTTT. This gives the protein CASSPSGRGSNTEAFF. Drawing the rest from reference TRBV18 and TRBJ1-1, the complete variable domain is NAGVMQNPRHLVRRRGQEARLRCSPMKGHSHVYWYRQLPEEGLKFMVYLQKENIIDESGMPKERFSAEFPKEGPSILRIQQVVRGDSAAYFCASSPSGRGSNTEAFFGQGTRLTVV.

CDR3 nucleotides: TGCGCCAGCTTCGGGACAGGGGAAGGCTACACCTTC. It is translated as CASFGTGEGYTF. The chain has TRBV5-1 and TRBJ1-2; 10 bases agree with TRBD1. CDR1 and CDR2 from the germline V gene are SGHRS and YFSETQ. The V and J ends lost 7 bases and 8 bases, in that order; junction bases with no gene match: 5. The CDR3 consists of 12 residues. The entire variable domain, with the rest obtained from reference TRBV5-1 and TRBJ1-2, is as follows: KAGVTQTPRYLIKTRGQQVTLSCSPISGHRSVSWYQQTPGQGLQFLFEYFSETQRNKGNFPGRFSGRQFSNSRSEMNVSTLELGDSALYLCASFGTGEGYTFGSGTRLTVV.

The J gene is TRBJ1-5, the V gene TRBV5-1, with D maybe TRBD1 (5 bases). The CDR3 is made up of 13 amino acids. V was shortened by 1 base and J by 4 bases, with 6 bases between the two germline ends. In germline, CDR1 is SGHRS, CDR2 YFSETQ. In DNA, the CDR3 is TGCGCCAGCAGCTTGCAGGGTAATCAGCCCCAGCATTTT. It specifies CASSLQGNQPQHF.

This clone was seen once. The chain recombines TRBV5-4 with TRBJ2-7; D uncertain. V was pared by 4 bases and J by 2 bases, with 10 bases between. The CDR3 extends over 13 amino acids. Germline CDR1 is SGHNT and CDR2 is YYREEE (reference sequence). The CDR3 region is CASSHSSTYEQYF. The CDR3 coding sequence is TGTGCCAGCAGCCATTCATCAACCTACGAGCAGTACTTC.

This clone occurred once. The CDR3 nucleotides read TGCGCCAGCAGAAGACGGGAGAACCCCTACAATGAGCAGTTCTTC. This sequence encodes CASRRRENPYNEQFF. V and J are TRBV5-1 and TRBJ2-1; D may be TRBD2 (6 bases). The V gene lost 5 bases and the J gene lost 2 bases, with 14 bases spanning the gap. The germline V gene encodes CDR1 SGHRS and CDR2 YFSETQ. The CDR3 has 15 residues.

The gene calls are TRBV7-9 and TRBJ1-4, with 9 bases aligning to TRBD1. J lost 8 bases, V lost 4 bases, and 8 bases had no gene match. The CDR3 length is 15 residues. Germline assignment: CDR1 SEHNR and CDR2 FQNEAQ (reference sequence). The CDR3 is CASSSGDRVGEKLFF. For the CDR3, the DNA is TGTGCCAGCAGCTCCGGGGACAGGGTGGGCGAAAAACTGTTTTTT.

The chain is built from TRBV6-6 and TRBJ2-7; 12 nucleotides align to TRBD1. The germline V gene has CDR1 MNHNY and CDR2 SVGAGI (reference sequence). The length of the CDR3 is 16 residues. With 5 bases clipped from V and 6 bases from J, the junction kept 11 bases outside the gene matches. The CDR3 here is CASSALVGQGAGEQYF. The CDR3 nucleotides are TGTGCCAGCAGTGCCCTGGTGGGACAGGGGGCAGGCGAGCAGTACTTC.

This chain links TRBV9 with TRBJ2-5, with TRBD2 matching 16 bases. Looked up from germline, CDR1 is SGDLS and CDR2 is YYNGEE. V shed 2 bases, J shed 0 bases, and the junction held 1 base outside the gene matches. This CDR3 region has 17 residues. This CDR3 reads CASSVGLAGGNQETQYF. CDR3 bases: TGTGCCAGCAGCGTGGGACTAGCGGGGGGGAACCAAGAGACCCAGTACTTC.

This rearrangement joins TRBV7-2 to TRBJ2-5; 9 positions match TRBD1. The CDR3 totals 14 residues. The germline V gene has CDR1 SGHTA and CDR2 FQGNSA. V trimming: 3 bases; J trimming: 5 bases; junction bases outside the gene matches: 4. CDR3 sequence: CASSFYGQGETQYF. In nucleotides, the CDR3 is TGTGCCAGCAGCTTTTATGGACAGGGGGAGACCCAGTACTTC. Based on the CDR3 plus reference TRBV7-2 and TRBJ2-5, the full variable domain is GAGVSQSPSNKVTEKGKDVELRCDPISGHTALYWYRQSLGQGLEFLIYFQGNSAPDKSGLPSDRFSAERTGGSVSTLTIQRTQQEDSAVYLCASSFYGQGETQYFGPGTRLLVL.

The rearrangement links TRBV9 to TRBJ1-3, with 9 nucleotides matching TRBD1. This CDR3 has 17 residues. J was trimmed by 0 bases and V by 0 bases; bases with no gene match: 4. Germline CDR1 reads SGDLS; CDR2 reads YYNGEE. The CDR3 loop reads CASSVAGTGLSGNTIYF. The CDR3 nucleotides read TGTGCCAGCAGCGTAGCCGGGACAGGGCTCTCTGGAAACACCATATATTTT.

This clone was counted a few times. The chain combines TRBV30 with TRBJ2-1; TRBD2 matches 9 bases. Per germline, CDR1 GTSNPN and CDR2 SVGIG (reference sequence). The junction had 4 bases not matched to a gene; V was cut back by 1 base and J by 0 bases. The CDR3 runs to 16 residues. CDR3 region: CAWSGIAGASYNEQFF. The DNA of the CDR3 is TGTGCCTGGAGTGGAATAGCGGGAGCCTCCTACAATGAGCAGTTCTTC.

The rearrangement uses TRBV27 and TRBJ1-2, with 8 positions matching TRBD1. J lost 3 bases, V lost 2 bases, and 5 bases had no gene match. The germline V gene has CDR1 MNHEY and CDR2 SMNVEV (reference sequence). CDR3 length: 15 residues. The CDR3 nucleotides are TGTGCCAGCAGTTTAGTCCCGGGACAGGACTATGGCTACACCTTC. This sequence encodes CASSLVPGQDYGYTF.